Shown below are 14 T cell receptor beta chains from a single sample sequenced in a study of blood T cell repertoires in COVID-19. The protocol was immunoSEQ multiplex PCR, while the TCRdb copy is restricted to in-frame clones and leaves out a portion. The sample carries about 44,000 clones, 70% to 90% recorded once. Sequenced material: peripheral blood. The source is a man aged 65 to 79 with active COVID-19.

The genes are TRBV7-9 and TRBJ2-7; 9 bases are shared with TRBD1. Germline V CDR1 and CDR2: SEHNR, FQNEAQ (reference sequence). J gave up 3 bases and V 3 bases, and 6 bases lay outside the gene matches. The CDR3 is 15 amino acids. CDR3: CASSFRDRVGYEQYF. As DNA, the CDR3 is TGTGCCAGCAGCTTTCGGGACAGGGTGGGCTACGAGCAGTACTTC.

The chain employs TRBV9 and TRBJ2-5, with D unresolved. Germline V gene data show CDR1 as SGDLS and CDR2 as YYNGEE. The CDR3 is made up of 13 amino acids. Trimming shortened V by 0 bases and J by 1 base, and 4 bases separated the two germline ends. CDR3 protein: CASSVGAQETQYF. The CDR3 DNA is TGTGCCAGCAGCGTAGGGGCCCAAGAGACCCAGTACTTC.

V is TRBV27 and J is TRBJ1-1; D gene unclear. CDR3 length: 14 amino acids. Trimming removed 8 bases at V and 3 bases at J, with 16 bases between. Germline V gene data show CDR1 as MNHEY and CDR2 as SMNVEV (reference sequence). The CDR3 DNA reads TGTGCCAGCGGGCTCAGCGGAGGGCACACTGAAGCTTTCTTT. Residues: CASGLSGGHTEAFF.

V and J are TRBV15 and TRBJ1-2; D perhaps matches TRBD1 (6 bases). Per the germline V gene, CDR1 is LNHNV and CDR2 is YYDKDF (reference sequence). There are 14 residues in the CDR3. Trimming cost V 4 bases and J 8 bases, with 17 bases left between them. In nucleotides, the CDR3 is TGTGCCACCAGCAAAGGGACAAACAAAGCGGGCTACACCTTC. Translating gives CATSKGTNKAGYTF.

V and J are TRBV5-1 and TRBJ2-1, with 7 bases lining up with TRBD1. CDR1 SGHRS and CDR2 YFSETQ come from the germline V gene. After removal of 2 bases from V and 1 base from J, the junction contained 3 bases not matched to a gene. The CDR3 is 15 residues long. The CDR3: CASSLQGSSYNEQFF. The DNA for the CDR3 is TGCGCCAGCAGCTTACAGGGGAGTTCCTACAATGAGCAGTTCTTC.

The chain is built from TRBV11-3 and TRBJ1-1, with unresolved D. Trimming stripped 5 bases from V and 5 bases from J, with 18 bases between. CDR3 size: 15 residues. Germline V gene lookup returns CDR1 SGHNT and CDR2 YENEEA. CDR3 sequence: CASSASGEKGTEAFF. In DNA, the CDR3 is TGTGCCAGCAGCGCGTCCGGGGAGAAGGGAACTGAAGCTTTCTTT.

Only one count was recorded for this clone. The J gene is TRBJ1-2, the V gene TRBV5-8; no definite D call. The germline CDR1 and CDR2 sequences are SGHTS and YDEGEE. The CDR3 spans 13 residues. V was shortened by 1 base and J by 3 bases, with 7 bases between the two germline ends. The CDR3 region has the DNA TGTGCCAGCAGCTTGTTGAGGGACTATGGCTACACCTTC. Amino acids: CASSLLRDYGYTF.

This sequence joins TRBV5-6 and TRBJ2-5; D is possibly TRBD2 (6 bases). Germline CDR1 SGHDT, CDR2 YYEEEE. Trimming removed 3 bases at V and 2 bases at J, with 11 bases between. The CDR3 is made up of 14 amino acids. The CDR3 reads CASSYGTLQETQYF. The CDR3 nucleotides are TGTGCCAGCAGCTACGGGACTCTTCAAGAGACCCAGTACTTC.

The gene calls are TRBV28 and TRBJ2-7; 9 bases align to TRBD2. Germline CDR1 and CDR2: MDHEN and SYDVKM. V shed 5 bases and J 0 bases; nucleotides not matched to a gene: 8. This CDR3 contains 16 residues. CDR3 coding DNA: TGTGCCAGCAGTCCCCCCAGCGGGGGGTACTCCTACGAGCAGTACTTC. Encoded protein: CASSPPSGGYSYEQYF.

This chain links TRBV28 with TRBJ1-5; tentatively, D is TRBD1 (5 bases). Germline CDR1 is MDHEN and CDR2 is SYDVKM. The CDR3 has 15 amino acids. V lost 2 bases to trimming and J lost 2 bases, with 10 bases between them. The CDR3 sequence: CASSLGGEGNQPQHF. CDR3 DNA sequence: TGTGCCAGCAGTTTAGGAGGGGAAGGCAATCAGCCCCAGCATTTT.

V and J are TRBV12-2 and TRBJ1-2; TRBD1 was called by the table and not checked on the DNA. TRBV12-2 is a listed pseudogene. There are 19 residues in the CDR3. The CDR3 here is CASRLVVGTGKYRLYGYTF. The CDR3 region has the DNA TGTGCAAGTCGCTTAGTGGTAGGGACAGGGAAGTACCGTCTTTACGGCTACACCTTC.

This clone has a single count. The sample carries other DNA sequences with the same CDR3. The chain employs TRBV6-2 or TRBV6-3 and TRBJ2-2; D call uncertain. With 2 bases removed from V and 2 bases from J, the gap between germline ends came to 6 bases. CDR1 and CDR2 from the germline V gene are MNHEY and SVGEGT. This CDR3 has 14 residues. In DNA form, the CDR3 reads TGTGCCAGCAGTTACGGCAGAAACACCGGGGAGCTGTTTTTT. This codes for CASSYGRNTGELFF.

This clone showed up just once. DNA for the CDR3: TGCGCCAGCAGCCAAGATCAGCCGGAGCTCTATGGCTACACCTTC. Translating it yields CASSQDQPELYGYTF. The chain couples TRBV4-3 to TRBJ1-2; no reliable D call. The germline V gene encodes CDR1 LGHNA and CDR2 YSLEER. The CDR3 covers 15 residues. The germline V and J ends were trimmed by 0 bases and 4 bases, with 12 bases remaining between them.

J is TRBJ2-7 and V is TRBV19; 12 nucleotides match TRBD1. The CDR3 has 15 amino acids. CDR1 LNHDA and CDR2 SQIVND come from the germline V gene (reference sequence). V lost 5 bases and J lost 5; bases outside the gene matches: 7. CDR3 nucleotides: TGTGCCAGTAGTCAGGGACAGGGGGCTATGCACGAGCAGTACTTC. This codes for CASSQGQGAMHEQYF.